These T cell receptor beta chains were read from a single sample in a study of blood T cell repertoires in COVID-19. Clones were read by immunoSEQ multiplex PCR, and TCRdb kept only the in-frame ones, dropping some. Of 70,000 or so clones detected, 70% to 90% appear once; the ten largest clones hold 2%. Sequencing was performed on peripheral blood. These receptors all come from a man aged 25 to 40 with acute or convalescent COVID-19. CDR3s include the opening cysteine and the closing phenylalanine or tryptophan. The D gene is left open where the match is weak. Some rows have no size entry. The others give once, few or many, or a class for an expanded clone.

V gene: TRBV5-4
J gene: TRBJ2-1
D gene: .
clone size: .
CDR3 protein: CASSSNLAPFGNEQFF
CDR3 DNA: TGTGCCAGCAGCTCTAACTTAGCGCCCTTTGGGAATGAGCAGTTCTTC

V gene: TRBV19
J gene: TRBJ2-3
D gene: .
clone size: .
CDR3 protein: CASSIGQDTQYF
CDR3 DNA: TGTGCCAGTAGTATAGGGCAAGATACGCAGTATTTT

V gene: TRBV9
J gene: TRBJ1-1
D gene: .
clone size: .
CDR3 protein: CASSDDTGTEAFF
CDR3 DNA: TGTGCCAGCAGCGACGACACAGGGACTGAAGCTTTCTTT

V gene: TRBV5-4
J gene: TRBJ1-1
D gene: TRBD1
clone size: .
CDR3 protein: CASSSRQGGNTEAFF
CDR3 DNA: TGTGCCAGCAGCTCCCGACAGGGAGGGAACACTGAAGCTTTCTTT

V gene: TRBV5-5
J gene: TRBJ2-1
D gene: .
clone size: .
CDR3 protein: CASSLNRYNEQFF
CDR3 DNA: TGTGCCAGCAGCTTAAACCGGTACAATGAGCAGTTCTTC

V gene: TRBV5-1
J gene: TRBJ1-1
D gene: .
clone size: few
CDR3 protein: CASSMGHRTTEAFF
CDR3 DNA: TGCGCCAGCAGCATGGGACACAGAACGACTGAAGCTTTCTTT

V gene: TRBV7-9
J gene: TRBJ2-7
D gene: .
clone size: .
CDR3 protein: CASSLWGEREQYF
CDR3 DNA: TGTGCCAGCAGCTTATGGGGGGAGCGCGAGCAGTACTTC

V gene: TRBV10-3
J gene: TRBJ2-1
D gene: .
clone size: .
CDR3 protein: CAIGLAWEQFF
CDR3 DNA: TGTGCCATCGGTCTAGCATGGGAGCAGTTCTTC

V gene: TRBV11-2
J gene: TRBJ1-6
D gene: .
clone size: once
CDR3 protein: CASSLGDGSSYNSPLHF
CDR3 DNA: TGTGCCAGCAGCTTAGGGGACGGGAGCTCCTATAATTCACCCCTCCACTTT

V gene: TRBV4-2
J gene: TRBJ2-7
D gene: TRBD2
clone size: .
CDR3 protein: CASSPRTSGSSDEQYF
CDR3 DNA: TGTGCCAGCAGCCCTCGGACTAGCGGGAGTTCTGACGAGCAGTACTTC

V gene: TRBV4-1
J gene: TRBJ2-3
D gene: TRBD1
clone size: .
CDR3 protein: CASSLQSGQSTDTQYF
CDR3 DNA: TGCGCCAGCTCACTCCAATCGGGACAGAGCACAGATACGCAGTATTTT

V gene: TRBV19
J gene: TRBJ1-1
D gene: .
clone size: .
CDR3 protein: CASSMIRATEAFF
CDR3 DNA: TGTGCCAGTAGTATGATAAGAGCCACTGAAGCTTTCTTT

V gene: TRBV7-2
J gene: TRBJ1-4
D gene: .
clone size: .
CDR3 protein: CASSPLQGYGKLFF
CDR3 DNA: TGTGCCAGCAGCCCGCTTCAGGGGTATGGAAAACTGTTTTTT

V gene: TRBV7-9
J gene: TRBJ1-2
D gene: .
clone size: once
CDR3 protein: CASSKLLGYTF
CDR3 DNA: TGTGCCAGCAGCAAGCTATTGGGCTACACCTTC

V gene: TRBV6-1
J gene: TRBJ2-1
D gene: TRBD2
clone size: few
CDR3 protein: CASSERTSGSEQFF
CDR3 DNA: TGTGCCAGCAGTGAACGGACTAGCGGGAGTGAGCAGTTCTTC

V gene: TRBV7-2
J gene: TRBJ1-2
D gene: .
clone size: .
CDR3 protein: CASSPAGSRSGYGYTF
CDR3 DNA: TGTGCCAGCAGCCCGGCCGGGAGCCGCAGTGGCTATGGCTACACCTTC

V gene: TRBV4-2
J gene: TRBJ1-2
D gene: .
clone size: .
CDR3 protein: CASSQDPDGANYGYTF
CDR3 DNA: TGTGCCAGCAGCCAAGATCCCGACGGAGCTAACTATGGCTACACCTTC

V gene: TRBV27
J gene: TRBJ2-5
D gene: TRBD1
clone size: .
CDR3 protein: CASSDRVQETQYF
CDR3 DNA: TGTGCCAGCAGTGACAGGGTCCAAGAGACCCAGTACTTC

V gene: TRBV12-5
J gene: TRBJ1-3
D gene: .
clone size: .
CDR3 protein: CASGLGGLRNTIYF
CDR3 DNA: TGTGCTAGTGGGCTAGGCGGACTGAGAAACACCATATATTTT

V gene: TRBV2
J gene: TRBJ2-3
D gene: .
clone size: .
CDR3 protein: CASSGEDTQYF
CDR3 DNA: TGTGCCAGCAGTGGAGAAGATACGCAGTATTTT

V gene: TRBV11-2
J gene: TRBJ2-1
D gene: .
clone size: .
CDR3 protein: CASSLAARVRNEQFF
CDR3 DNA: TGTGCCAGCAGCTTGGCCGCCAGGGTGAGGAATGAGCAGTTCTTC

V gene: TRBV28
J gene: TRBJ2-2
D gene: .
clone size: .
CDR3 protein: CASSPGGGGTGELFF
CDR3 DNA: TGTGCCAGCAGTCCCGGGGGCGGGGGCACCGGGGAGCTGTTTTTT

V gene: TRBV7-2
J gene: TRBJ1-3
D gene: .
clone size: .
CDR3 protein: CASSSQGGLSGNTIYF
CDR3 DNA: TGTGCCAGCAGCTCCCAGGGAGGCCTCTCTGGAAACACCATATATTTT

V gene: TRBV5-4
J gene: TRBJ1-2
D gene: .
clone size: .
CDR3 protein: CASSSPTGGARYGYTF
CDR3 DNA: TGTGCCAGCAGCTCCCCGACCGGGGGGGCGAGATATGGCTACACCTTC

V gene: TRBV5-5
J gene: TRBJ1-5
D gene: TRBD1
clone size: .
CDR3 protein: CASSGGTENQPQHF
CDR3 DNA: TGTGCCAGCAGCGGAGGGACAGAAAATCAGCCCCAGCATTTT

V gene: TRBV3-1/TRBV3-2
J gene: TRBJ1-6
D gene: .
clone size: once
CDR3 protein: CASSHGVHNSPLHF
CDR3 DNA: TGTGCCAGCAGCCACGGGGTCCATAATTCACCCCTCCACTTT

V gene: TRBV30
J gene: TRBJ2-5
D gene: .
clone size: .
CDR3 protein: CAWSLGGIQETQYF
CDR3 DNA: TGTGCCTGGAGTCTAGGGGGAATACAAGAGACCCAGTACTTC

V gene: TRBV11-2
J gene: TRBJ1-1
D gene: TRBD1
clone size: .
CDR3 protein: CASSSSSGGMTAFF
CDR3 DNA: TGTGCCAGCAGCAGTAGTTCAGGGGGCATGACTGCTTTCTTT

V gene: TRBV18
J gene: TRBJ1-5
D gene: .
clone size: .
CDR3 protein: CASSPPGGHQPQHF
CDR3 DNA: TGTGCCAGCTCACCACCGGGGGGGCATCAGCCCCAGCATTTT

V gene: TRBV19
J gene: TRBJ1-1
D gene: .
clone size: .
CDR3 protein: CASATGTIMNTEAFF
CDR3 DNA: TGTGCCAGCGCTACCGGGACAATTATGAACACTGAAGCTTTCTTT

V gene: TRBV18
J gene: TRBJ1-3
D gene: .
clone size: .
CDR3 protein: CASSPKTGYSGNTIYF
CDR3 DNA: TGTGCCAGCTCACCCAAGACAGGCTACTCTGGAAACACCATATATTTT

V gene: TRBV29-1
J gene: TRBJ2-1
D gene: .
clone size: .
CDR3 protein: CSVVKSGRGPYNEQFF
CDR3 DNA: TGCAGCGTTGTTAAATCGGGCAGGGGACCCTACAATGAGCAGTTCTTC

V gene: TRBV5-4
J gene: TRBJ1-2
D gene: TRBD1
clone size: .
CDR3 protein: CASSLTGDTGYTF
CDR3 DNA: TGTGCCAGCAGCTTGACAGGGGATACTGGCTACACCTTC

V gene: TRBV3-1/TRBV3-2
J gene: TRBJ1-2
D gene: .
clone size: few
CDR3 protein: CASSQGTNRAIYGYTF
CDR3 DNA: TGTGCCAGCAGCCAAGGTACCAACAGGGCCATCTATGGCTACACCTTC

V gene: TRBV15
J gene: TRBJ2-7
D gene: .
clone size: .
CDR3 protein: CATSRRGGGQGLREQYF
CDR3 DNA: TGTGCCACCAGCAGGAGGGGAGGCGGCCAGGGTCTACGGGAGCAGTACTTC

V gene: TRBV5-1
J gene: TRBJ2-3
D gene: TRBD1
clone size: .
CDR3 protein: CASSYEGGVSTDTQYF
CDR3 DNA: TGCGCCAGCAGCTATGAAGGGGGCGTATCCACAGATACGCAGTATTTT

V gene: TRBV11-2
J gene: TRBJ1-1
D gene: TRBD1
clone size: .
CDR3 protein: CASSLGGTGSRRENTEAFF
CDR3 DNA: TGTGCCAGCAGCTTAGGGGGGACAGGGAGTAGACGAGAGAACACTGAGGCTTTCTTT

V gene: TRBV5-8
J gene: TRBJ1-4
D gene: TRBD1
clone size: .
CDR3 protein: CASSPDRGPVFFEKLFF
CDR3 DNA: TGTGCCAGCAGCCCGGACAGGGGGCCTGTGTTTTTTGAAAAACTGTTTTTT

V gene: TRBV7-2
J gene: TRBJ1-1
D gene: TRBD1
clone size: .
CDR3 protein: CASSWDRSGTEAFF
CDR3 DNA: TGTGCCAGCAGCTGGGACAGAAGCGGCACTGAAGCTTTCTTT

V gene: TRBV30
J gene: TRBJ1-2
D gene: TRBD1
clone size: .
CDR3 protein: CACKQGPFGYTF
CDR3 DNA: TGTGCCTGTAAACAGGGGCCGTTTGGCTACACCTTC

V gene: TRBV9
J gene: TRBJ2-5
D gene: TRBD2
clone size: .
CDR3 protein: CASSVDPAGGQETQYF
CDR3 DNA: TGTGCCAGCAGCGTAGATCCAGCGGGGGGGCAAGAGACCCAGTACTTC

V gene: TRBV3-1/TRBV3-2
J gene: TRBJ1-3
D gene: .
clone size: .
CDR3 protein: CASSQRSGNTIYF
CDR3 DNA: TGTGCCAGCAGCCAGAGGTCTGGAAACACCATATATTTT

V gene: TRBV29-1
J gene: TRBJ2-1
D gene: TRBD2
clone size: .
CDR3 protein: CSVIRGLAHNEQFF
CDR3 DNA: TGCAGCGTAATACGGGGACTAGCCCACAATGAGCAGTTCTTC

V gene: TRBV7-9
J gene: TRBJ1-4
D gene: .
clone size: few
CDR3 protein: CASSSLGGANEKLFF
CDR3 DNA: TGTGCCAGCAGCTCATTAGGGGGGGCTAATGAAAAACTGTTTTTT

V gene: TRBV24-1
J gene: TRBJ1-2
D gene: .
clone size: .
CDR3 protein: CATSDTRGEGGYTF
CDR3 DNA: TGTGCCACCAGTGACACCAGGGGAGAGGGTGGCTACACCTTC

V gene: TRBV11-2
J gene: TRBJ1-1
D gene: .
clone size: .
CDR3 protein: CASSSRGGNTEAFF
CDR3 DNA: TGTGCCAGCAGCAGCAGGGGCGGTAACACTGAAGCTTTCTTT

V gene: TRBV10-3
J gene: TRBJ1-3
D gene: TRBD1
clone size: .
CDR3 protein: CAISLDRGGLSGNTIYF
CDR3 DNA: TGTGCCATCAGCCTTGACAGGGGGGGACTCTCTGGAAACACCATATATTTT

V gene: TRBV9
J gene: TRBJ1-6
D gene: TRBD1
clone size: .
CDR3 protein: CASSVAGAGGRNSPLHF
CDR3 DNA: TGTGCCAGCAGCGTAGCAGGTGCAGGGGGCCGGAATTCACCCCTCCACTTT

V gene: TRBV20-1
J gene: TRBJ2-7
D gene: TRBD2
clone size: .
CDR3 protein: CSASLAGWGSYEQYF
CDR3 DNA: TGCAGTGCTAGTCTAGCGGGATGGGGTTCCTACGAGCAGTACTTC